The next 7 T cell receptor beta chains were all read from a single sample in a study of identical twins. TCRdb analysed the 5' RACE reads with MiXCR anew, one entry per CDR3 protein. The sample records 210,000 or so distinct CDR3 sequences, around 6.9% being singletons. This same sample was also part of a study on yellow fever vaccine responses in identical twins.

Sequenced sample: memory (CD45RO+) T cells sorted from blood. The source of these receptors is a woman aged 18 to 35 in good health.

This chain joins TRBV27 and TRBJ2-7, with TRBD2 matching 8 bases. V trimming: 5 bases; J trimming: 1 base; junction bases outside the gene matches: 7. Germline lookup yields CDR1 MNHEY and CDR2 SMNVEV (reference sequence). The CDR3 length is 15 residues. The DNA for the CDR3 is TGTGCCAGCAGTCCCTTAGCGGGAATGTCCTACGAGCAGTACTTC. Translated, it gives CASSPLAGMSYEQYF.

The CDR3 reads CSARESNRVLTKNTIYF. The CDR3 bases are TGCAGTGCTAGAGAGAGCAACCGGGTCCTAACTAAAAACACCATATATTTT. This chain links TRBV20-1 with TRBJ1-3; D gene ambiguous. Trimming left V 0 bases short and J 6 bases short, with 21 bases between. CDR3 size: 17 residues. Germline V lookup: CDR1 DFQATT, CDR2 SNEGSKA (reference sequence).

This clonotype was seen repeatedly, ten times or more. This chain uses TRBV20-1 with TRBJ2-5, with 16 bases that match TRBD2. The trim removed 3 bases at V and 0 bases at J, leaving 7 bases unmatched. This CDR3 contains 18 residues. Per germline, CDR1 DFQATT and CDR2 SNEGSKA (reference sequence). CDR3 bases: TGCAGTGCTAGTACGGGGACTAGCGGGGGGGAGTACCAAGAGACCCAGTACTTC. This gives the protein CSASTGTSGGEYQETQYF.

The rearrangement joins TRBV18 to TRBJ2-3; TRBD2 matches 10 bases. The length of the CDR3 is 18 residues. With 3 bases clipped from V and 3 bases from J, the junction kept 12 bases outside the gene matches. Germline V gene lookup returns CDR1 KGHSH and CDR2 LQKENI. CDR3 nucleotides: TGTGCCAGCTCACCTATTAGGTCTAGCGGGAGTGCAACAGATACGCAGTATTTT. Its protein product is CASSPIRSSGSATDTQYF.

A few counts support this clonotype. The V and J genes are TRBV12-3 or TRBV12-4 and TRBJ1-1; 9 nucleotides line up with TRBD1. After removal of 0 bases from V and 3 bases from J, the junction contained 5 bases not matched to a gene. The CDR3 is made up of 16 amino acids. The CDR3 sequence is CASSLAGQGRHTEAFF. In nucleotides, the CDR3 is TGTGCCAGCAGTTTAGCGGGACAGGGTCGGCACACTGAAGCTTTCTTT.

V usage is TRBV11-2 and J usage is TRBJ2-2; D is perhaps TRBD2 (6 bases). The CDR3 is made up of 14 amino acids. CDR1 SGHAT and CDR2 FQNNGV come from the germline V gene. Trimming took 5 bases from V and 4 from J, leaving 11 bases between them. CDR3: CASSPREATGELFF. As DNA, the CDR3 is TGTGCCAGCAGCCCCAGGGAGGCCACCGGGGAGCTGTTTTTT.

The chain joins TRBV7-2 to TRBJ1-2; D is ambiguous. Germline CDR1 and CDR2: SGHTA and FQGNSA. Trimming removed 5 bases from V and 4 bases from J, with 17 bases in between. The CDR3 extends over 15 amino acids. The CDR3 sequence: CASSHPVTPIYGYTF. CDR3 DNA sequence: TGTGCCAGCAGCCACCCCGTTACACCAATCTATGGCTACACCTTC.